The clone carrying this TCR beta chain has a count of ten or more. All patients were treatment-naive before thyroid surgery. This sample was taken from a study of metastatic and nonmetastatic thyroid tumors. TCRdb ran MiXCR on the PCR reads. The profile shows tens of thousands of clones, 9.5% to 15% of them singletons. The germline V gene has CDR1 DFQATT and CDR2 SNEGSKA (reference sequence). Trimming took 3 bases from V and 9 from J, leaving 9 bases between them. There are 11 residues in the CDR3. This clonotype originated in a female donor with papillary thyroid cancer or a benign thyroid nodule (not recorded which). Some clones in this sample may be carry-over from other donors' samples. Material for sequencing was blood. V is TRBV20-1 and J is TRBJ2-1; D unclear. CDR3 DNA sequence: TGCAGTGCTAGTTTGGTAGGTGAGCAGTTCTTC. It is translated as CSASLVGEQFF.